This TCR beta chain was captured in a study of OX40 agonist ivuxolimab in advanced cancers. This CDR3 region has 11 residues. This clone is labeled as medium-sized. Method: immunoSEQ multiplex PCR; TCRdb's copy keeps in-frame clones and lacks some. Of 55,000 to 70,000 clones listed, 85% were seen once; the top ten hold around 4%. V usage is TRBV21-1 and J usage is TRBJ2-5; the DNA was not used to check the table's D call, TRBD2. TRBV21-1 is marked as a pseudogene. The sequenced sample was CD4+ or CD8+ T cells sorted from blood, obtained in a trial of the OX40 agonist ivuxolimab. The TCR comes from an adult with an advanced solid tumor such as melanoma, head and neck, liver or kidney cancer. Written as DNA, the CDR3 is TGTGCCAGCAGCGAGGAAGAGACCCAGTACTTC. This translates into CASSEEETQYF.